This is a list of T cell receptor beta chains from one sample in a study of identical twins. Using its own MiXCR run on the 5' RACE reads, TCRdb lists one record per CDR3 protein. The table has about 340,000 distinct CDR3 sequences, roughly 10% seen once. Sequencing input: naive T cells sorted from blood. The source of these receptors is a woman between 50 and 59 years old in good health. Both conserved end residues are part of each CDR3. The order of the fields is CDR3 length, J gene, V gene, D gene, clone size, CDR3 DNA, CDR3 protein. A D gene is named only where the DNA matches it firmly. Where a row states a size, it is once, few, many or the class of an expanded clone; other rows omit it.

>15|TRBJ1-3|TRBV6-6|.|.
TGTGCCAGCAGTATGGGCAGGTCAGGCGGAAACACCATATATTTT
CASSMGRSGGNTIYF
>14|TRBJ2-1|TRBV20-1|.|many
TGCAGTGCACCCGACTACCCCTCTTACAATGAGCAGTTCTTC
CSAPDYPSYNEQFF
>14|TRBJ2-1|TRBV24-1|TRBD2|few
TGTGCCACCGAACCTAGCGGGAAATACAATGAGCAGTTCTTC
CATEPSGKYNEQFF
>12|TRBJ2-1|TRBV7-2|.|few
TGTGCCAGCAGCTTCTTGCGGGGCGAGCAGTTCTTC
CASSFLRGEQFF
>13|TRBJ1-1|TRBV12-3/TRBV12-4|.|many
TGTGCCAGCAGATACGATCCTGGGACTGAAGCTTTCTTT
CASRYDPGTEAFF
>18|TRBJ2-2|TRBV29-1|.|many
TGCAGCGTTCGGTCGTTCGGCCCGAACCCAGAGGGCACCGGGGAGCTGTTTTTT
CSVRSFGPNPEGTGELFF
>15|TRBJ2-3|TRBV5-1|TRBD2|many
TGCGCCAGCAGCCCCGGAGCGGGGATGACAGATACGCAGTATTTT
CASSPGAGMTDTQYF
>10|TRBJ1-2|TRBV7-9|.|many
TGTGCCAGCAGCTCAGGTGGCTACACCTTC
CASSSGGYTF
>19|TRBJ2-5|TRBV7-2|TRBD2|few
TGTGCCAGCAGCTTACTAGCGGGAGGGCCTTTGGTTGGCCAAGAGACCCAGTACTTC
CASSLLAGGPLVGQETQYF
>19|TRBJ2-2|TRBV3-1|TRBD2|.
TGTGCCAGCAGCCAGGATATAGAGCGGGAGTCCACCGAGACCGGGGAGCTGTTTTTT
CASSQDIERESTETGELFF
>14|TRBJ2-1|TRBV11-2|TRBD2|many
TGTGCCAGCAGCTTACGTTCCCTAGCGGATGAGCAGTTCTTC
CASSLRSLADEQFF
>13|TRBJ1-1|TRBV7-2|TRBD1|.
TGTGCCAGCAGACTACAGGGGTACACTGAAGCTTTCTTT
CASRLQGYTEAFF
>13|TRBJ1-3|TRBV2|.|.
TGTGCCAGTTCCGCAGGGATCGGTAACACCATATATTTT
CASSAGIGNTIYF
>17|TRBJ2-3|TRBV5-1|.|few
TGCGCCAGCAGCTCGCAAGCAACTAGCAGGTTCACAGATACGCAGTATTTT
CASSSQATSRFTDTQYF
>13|TRBJ2-4|TRBV6-2/TRBV6-3|.|few
TGTGCCAGCAGTTACTCCCATAGCAACATTCAGTACTTC
CASSYSHSNIQYF
>15|TRBJ2-3|TRBV11-3|TRBD2|many
TGTGCCAGCAGCCCCGGGACTAGTTCCGCAGATACGCAGTATTTT
CASSPGTSSADTQYF
>12|TRBJ1-6|TRBV28|.|.
TGTGCCAGCCATAGGACCAATTCACCCCTCCACTTT
CASHRTNSPLHF
>18|TRBJ2-5|TRBV25-1|TRBD2|.
TGTGCCAGCAGTGAAGTAGGCAGCCCAGGCGGGAGTTCTGAGACCCAGTACTTC
CASSEVGSPGGSSETQYF
>15|TRBJ2-1|TRBV3-1|TRBD2|many
TGTGCCAGCAGCAGACTAGCGGGAGGGCCGGGGGAGCAGTTCTTC
CASSRLAGGPGEQFF
>13|TRBJ2-5|TRBV29-1|TRBD1|many
TGCAGCGCCCACAGGGGGAATGGGGAGACCCAGTACTTC
CSAHRGNGETQYF
>16|TRBJ2-5|TRBV24-1|.|many
TGTGCCACCAGTGATTTCGGTACTGGGCTGCAAGAGACCCAGTACTTC
CATSDFGTGLQETQYF
>15|TRBJ2-2|TRBV29-1|TRBD2|.
TGCAGCGTTGCTTCACTAGCGGGAGTAACCGGGGAGCTGTTTTTT
CSVASLAGVTGELFF
>14|TRBJ2-1|TRBV4-1|.|few
TGCGCCAGCAGCCAAGTTCCCTTCTCCATCGGGCAGTTCTTC
CASSQVPFSIGQFF